Listed below are T cell receptor beta chains from one sample, sequenced in a study of Graves' ophthalmopathy and Graves' hyperthyroidism. From the multiplex PCR reads, TCRdb called clonotypes with MiXCR, one entry per CDR3 protein. The table shows hundreds of thousands of distinct CDR3 sequences, with approximately 22% occurring only once. The source material was peripheral blood. These receptors were taken from a woman younger than 35 with stable Graves' hyperthyroidism. Some clones in this sample may be carry-over from other donors' samples. The CDR3 runs from the conserved cysteine through the conserved F or W. D genes are given only for firm matches. Clone size is given for some rows only: seen once, a few or many times, or a class if the clone is expanded.

V	D	size	J	DNA	CDR3
TRBV6-1	NA	many	TRBJ2-7	TGTGCCAGCAGCCACCAGACAGGTAGATTATCCTACGAGCAGTACTTC	CASSHQTGRLSYEQYF
TRBV18	TRBD1	many	TRBJ1-1	TGTGCCAGCTCGCCGGGGACAGGGGCTGAAGCTTTCTTT	CASSPGTGAEAFF
TRBV6-5	TRBD1	few	TRBJ1-5	TGTGTCAGCAGTTACCGGGACAGGGTGGGTAGCAATCAGCCCCAGCATTTT	CVSSYRDRVGSNQPQHF
TRBV28	NA	NA	TRBJ2-7	TGTGCCAGCAGTTTATCAACTAGCTTCTACGAGCAGTACTTC	CASSLSTSFYEQYF
TRBV10-3	TRBD1	many	TRBJ1-1	TGTGCCATCAGTGATGGACAGGGAGGAAACACTGAAGCTTTCTTT	CAISDGQGGNTEAFF
TRBV28	NA	many	TRBJ1-5	TGTGCCAGCAGTTTATGGCCCAAAAATCAGCCCCAGCATTTT	CASSLWPKNQPQHF
TRBV12-3/TRBV12-4	NA	many	TRBJ2-7	TGTGCCAGCAGTTCCGCGGACAGCCCTGGAGGCTACGAGCAGTACTTC	CASSSADSPGGYEQYF
TRBV12-3/TRBV12-4	TRBD1	NA	TRBJ1-1	TGTGCCAGCAGTGGTCCCGGGACAGGGTCGGGCACTGAAGCTTTCTTT	CASSGPGTGSGTEAFF
TRBV7-3	NA	many	TRBJ2-2	TGTGCCAGCAGCTTAATGACGAACACCGGGGAGCTGTTTTTT	CASSLMTNTGELFF
TRBV7-2	NA	NA	TRBJ1-2	TGTGCCAGCAGCTTAGGGGGCCCAGGGGACTATGGCTACACCTTC	CASSLGGPGDYGYTF
TRBV11-2	NA	many	TRBJ1-6	TGTGCCAGCAGCTTAGACCGGACTTATAATTCACCCCTCCACTTT	CASSLDRTYNSPLHF
TRBV11-1	NA	NA	TRBJ1-2	TGTGCCAGCAGCTTATCTTGGGGACCGCGAAACCTTAACTATGGCTACACCTTC	CASSLSWGPRNLNYGYTF
TRBV5-1	NA	many	TRBJ2-7	TGCGCCAGCAGCTCGGCAGGGCTCTACGAGCAGTACTTC	CASSSAGLYEQYF
TRBV10-3	NA	many	TRBJ1-2	TGTGCCTCCAGGTCAGGAGGCGACTATGGCTACACCTTC	CASRSGGDYGYTF
TRBV12-3/TRBV12-4	TRBD1	many	TRBJ2-7	TGTGCCAGCAGTCTGCGGACAGGGGGAGATTTCTACGAGCAGTACTTC	CASSLRTGGDFYEQYF
TRBV5-1	NA	few	TRBJ2-6	TGCGCCAGCAGCGCGACGGCTTCCGGGGCCAACGTCCTGACTTTC	CASSATASGANVLTF
TRBV19	NA	many	TRBJ1-1	TGTGCCAGTAGTATAAGAGGGCGTACTGAAGCTTTCTTT	CASSIRGRTEAFF
TRBV12-3/TRBV12-4	TRBD2	many	TRBJ2-7	TGTGCCAGCACTCCCGGGAAGCGGGGGATCTACGAGCAGTACTTC	CASTPGKRGIYEQYF
TRBV6-1	NA	NA	TRBJ2-7	TGTGCCAGCCGCAGATCGACAGAGCAGTACTTC	CASRRSTEQYF
TRBV2	TRBD1	many	TRBJ1-1	TGTGCCAGCAGTGAAAGGCCACAGGGGAGCACTGAAGCTTTCTTT	CASSERPQGSTEAFF
TRBV6-2/TRBV6-3	NA	many	TRBJ1-2	TGTGCCAGCAGTTACTCGACAGGCCTCCAATTAACGTCCTTCTATGGCTACACCTTC	CASSYSTGLQLTSFYGYTF
TRBV29-1	TRBD1	few	TRBJ2-2	TGCAGCGTTGTAGAACAGGGGGCAAGCGGGGAGCTGTTTTTT	CSVVEQGASGELFF
TRBV6-2/TRBV6-3	NA	many	TRBJ1-1	TGTGCCAGCAGCACTCCGGGAGGGGAAGCTTTCTTT	CASSTPGGEAFF
TRBV12-3/TRBV12-4	NA	NA	TRBJ2-2	TGTGCCAGCAGTTCTACCGGGACGGGGAACACCGGGGAGCTGTTTTTT	CASSSTGTGNTGELFF
TRBV10-3	NA	NA	TRBJ2-5	TGTGCCAGCAGCTCTAGACTGGGGGAGACCCAGTACTTC	CASSSRLGETQYF
TRBV28	NA	NA	TRBJ1-1	TGTGCCAGCAGTTCCCCAGGGGTAATTTGGAAAGCTTTCTTT	CASSSPGVIWKAFF
TRBV19	NA	NA	TRBJ1-5	TGTGCCAGTAGTACCCCTGGCCACAGAAGCTCCTATAGCAATCAGCCCCAGCATTTT	CASSTPGHRSSYSNQPQHF
TRBV12-3/TRBV12-4	TRBD1	NA	TRBJ1-2	TGTGCCAGCAGCCTGACAGGGTGGCATGGCTACACCTTC	CASSLTGWHGYTF
TRBV27	NA	many	TRBJ1-1	TGTGCCAGCAGTGACCGATTCGGGACTGAAGCTTTCTTT	CASSDRFGTEAFF